What follows are 28 T cell receptor beta chains derived from one specimen sequenced in a study of blood T cell repertoires in COVID-19 (dated by TCRdb to the early 2020s). The library was generated by the immunoSEQ multiplex PCR assay. The table comes from immuneACCESS by way of TCRdb, which keeps in-frame sequences with V and J called. Part of the clones is missing from these tables; in studies checked, under half for an unresolved V gene and the rest for unknown reasons. The sample yields tens of thousands of clones; more than 65% were counted once. The biggest ten clones account for about 23% of the sample. Sequenced: peripheral blood. These receptors were taken from an elderly man with active or convalescent COVID-19.

The chain recombines TRBV5-4 with TRBJ2-3, with TRBD2 as a possible D gene (5 bases). The germline V gene has CDR1 SGHNT and CDR2 YYREEE (reference sequence). V lost 0 bases and J lost 2, with 10 bases in between. The CDR3 covers 15 residues. CDR3 bases: TGTGCCAGCAGCTTGGGCGGGTTGAACACAGATACGCAGTATTTT. It specifies CASSLGGLNTDTQYF.

In its sample, this clone was seen once. The chain carries TRBV15 and TRBJ1-4, with unresolved D. The CDR3 sequence is 14 residues long. Per germline, CDR1 LNHNV and CDR2 YYDKDF (reference sequence). V was cut by 0 bases and J by 9 bases, with 11 bases left in between. The CDR3 protein is CATSRDLAAKKLFF. Written as DNA, the CDR3 is TGTGCCACCAGCAGAGATTTGGCAGCGAAAAAACTGTTTTTT.

The rearrangement joins TRBV11-2 to TRBJ1-5, with D perhaps TRBD1 (5 bases). Germline loops: CDR1 SGHAT, CDR2 FQNNGV. Deletions cut 1 base from V and 6 bases from J, with 16 bases between. The length of the CDR3 is 16 residues. The CDR3 loop reads CASSLVTGTRGQPQHF. In nucleotides, the CDR3 is TGTGCCAGCAGCTTAGTTACAGGTACAAGGGGTCAGCCCCAGCATTTT.

In nucleotides, the CDR3 is TGCGCCAGCAGGGCGGGGTTTGGGGGTTACAATGAGCAGTTCTTC. This codes for CASRAGFGGYNEQFF. The chain employs TRBV10-2 and TRBJ2-1; the D gene is possibly TRBD2 (6 bases). In germline, CDR1 is WSHSY, CDR2 SAAADI. The germline V and J ends were trimmed by 6 bases and 4 bases, with 16 bases remaining between them. This CDR3 region has 15 residues.

The V and J genes are TRBV3-1 (or the pseudogene TRBV3-2) and TRBJ1-1, with TRBD1 identical over 9 bases. The CDR3 is 15 residues long. The germline CDR1 and CDR2 sequences are LGHDT and YNNKEL (reference sequence). The V gene end was trimmed by 1 base and the J gene end by 5 bases; junction bases not matched to a gene: 5. The DNA of the CDR3 is TGTGCCAGCAGCCAAGGAGACAGGGGGAGGACTGAAGCTTTCTTT. Translating it yields CASSQGDRGRTEAFF.

The chain is built from TRBV9 and TRBJ2-5, with 7 nucleotides matching TRBD2. J gave up 4 bases and V 3 bases, and 6 bases lay outside the gene matches. CDR3 length equals 14 residues. Germline V lookup: CDR1 SGDLS, CDR2 YYNGEE. This CDR3 is CASSAGLPGETQYF. In DNA, the CDR3 is TGTGCCAGCAGCGCGGGACTACCGGGAGAGACCCAGTACTTC.

This clone has more than one count but fewer than ten. At the DNA level, this CDR3 is encoded by other sequences in the same sample as well. The chain couples TRBV3-1 (or the pseudogene TRBV3-2) to TRBJ2-7, with D unresolved. Germline CDR1 and CDR2: LGHDT and YNNKEL (reference sequence). V dropped 1 base and J dropped 3 bases, with 7 bases sitting between them. This CDR3 has 13 residues. The DNA of the CDR3 is TGTGCCAGCAGCCAAGGTACCAGCTACGAGCAGTACTTC. It is translated as CASSQGTSYEQYF.

The chain uses TRBV7-2 and TRBJ2-5; 7 bases are a match to TRBD2. The germline V gene encodes CDR1 SGHTA and CDR2 FQGNSA. The CDR3 has 17 residues. Unmatched junction bases numbered 19, after V lost 5 bases and J lost 7 bases. For the CDR3, the DNA is TGTGCCAGCAGCCCCGGGACTACCAGTAGCGGGTTGGGGACCCAGTACTTC. Residues: CASSPGTTSSGLGTQYF.

The genes are TRBV7-9 and TRBJ1-6; 8 bases match TRBD1. After removal of 0 bases from V and 6 bases from J, the junction contained 4 bases not matched to a gene. The V gene's germline CDR1 is SEHNR and CDR2 FQNEAQ (reference sequence). The CDR3 sequence is 16 residues long. CDR3: CASSLAYRGGNSPLHF. The CDR3 bases are TGTGCCAGCAGCTTAGCGTACAGGGGGGGTAATTCACCCCTCCACTTT.

A single count supports this clone. V usage is TRBV11-2 and J usage is TRBJ2-5; 8 positions agree with TRBD2. V shed 3 bases and J 1 base; nucleotides not matched to a gene: 7. The germline gives CDR1 SGHAT, CDR2 FQNNGV. The CDR3 consists of 16 residues. The CDR3 bases are TGTGCCAGCAGCTTGGGACGGGGGGGTATCCAAGAGACCCAGTACTTC. This gives the protein CASSLGRGGIQETQYF.

V is TRBV2 and J is TRBJ1-5; D possibly corresponds to TRBD1 (5 bases). Germline assignment: CDR1 SNHLY and CDR2 FYNNEI. Trimming pared 2 bases from V and 6 bases from J, leaving 14 bases between. The length of the CDR3 is 15 residues. This chain's CDR3 is CASSELVAGVQPQHF. CDR3 sequence (DNA): TGTGCCAGCAGTGAACTGGTTGCGGGGGTTCAGCCCCAGCATTTT.

The rearrangement joins TRBV18 to TRBJ1-2, with D possibly being TRBD1 (6 bases). Germline V CDR1 and CDR2: KGHSH, LQKENI. The CDR3 length is 17 residues. The germline V and J ends were trimmed by 0 bases and 6 bases, with 20 bases remaining between them. The CDR3, as DNA: TGTGCCAGCTCACCACCGGGACAACTACGGGTGATGGATGGCTACACCTTC. Encoded protein: CASSPPGQLRVMDGYTF.

V is TRBV9 and J is TRBJ2-1; TRBD2 matches at 9 bases. With 4 bases clipped from V and 6 bases from J, the junction kept 14 bases outside the gene matches. Germline V gene sequence: CDR1 SGDLS, CDR2 YYNGEE. CDR3 length equals 17 residues. The CDR3 sequence: CASSSSSRLAALNEQFF. The CDR3 nucleotides are TGTGCCAGCAGCAGCTCCTCCAGACTAGCGGCCCTCAATGAGCAGTTCTTC. Combining the CDR3 with reference TRBV9 and TRBJ2-1 gives the whole variable domain DSGVTQTPKHLITATGQRVTLRCSPRSGDLSVYWYQQSLDQGLQFLIQYYNGEERAKGNILERFSAQQFPDLHSELNLSSLELGDSALYFCASSSSSRLAALNEQFFGPGTRLTVL.

The J gene is TRBJ2-3, the V gene TRBV27; D unclear. The germline V gene has CDR1 MNHEY and CDR2 SMNVEV (reference sequence). V was clipped by 5 bases and J by 2 bases, with 11 bases between them. The CDR3 length is 14 residues. The CDR3 bases are TGTGCCAGCAGTCTGCCAGGTACCACAGATACGCAGTATTTT. It encodes CASSLPGTTDTQYF.

V is TRBV14 and J is TRBJ2-3; possible D gene TRBD2, 5 bases. This CDR3 has 17 amino acids. V lost 2 bases and J lost 0, with 15 bases in between. Germline CDR1 SGHDN, CDR2 FVKESK. CDR3 DNA: TGTGCCAGCAGCCAAAGTGGAAGCGACTATAGCACAGATACGCAGTATTTT. It is translated as CASSQSGSDYSTDTQYF.

The V gene is TRBV11-3, the J gene TRBJ2-2, with 7 positions matching TRBD1. Trimming removed 6 bases from V and 0 bases from J; junction bases left unmatched: 7. The CDR3 covers 16 residues. Germline loops: CDR1 SGHNT, CDR2 YENEEA. The CDR3 DNA follows: TGTGCCAGCAGTTCGACAGGGTACGCGAACACCGGGGAGCTGTTTTTT. Residues: CASSSTGYANTGELFF.

Here the CDR3 reads CASRGSQGGVGKLFF. Here the CDR3 DNA reads TGTGCCAGCAGAGGTAGTCAGGGCGGTGTAGGAAAACTGTTTTTT. The gene calls are TRBV27 and TRBJ1-4; a weak D match, TRBD1 (5 bases). The V end lost 6 bases, the J end lost 10 bases, and 21 bases lay between the germline ends. The CDR3 is 15 amino acids. Germline V CDR1 and CDR2: MNHEY, SMNVEV (reference sequence).

The chain is built from TRBV18 and TRBJ2-5, with a possible D match to TRBD2 (5 bases). CDR1 KGHSH and CDR2 LQKENI come from the germline V gene. Trimming removed 6 bases at V and 7 bases at J, with 18 bases between. This CDR3 spans 14 amino acids. CDR3 loop: CASSVPETRATQYF. DNA for the CDR3: TGTGCCAGCTCTGTGCCTGAAACGCGGGCGACCCAGTACTTC.

This chain uses TRBV2 with TRBJ1-2; D gene ambiguous. This CDR3 is 13 amino acids long. Trimming left V 2 bases short and J 9 bases short, with 13 bases between. CDR1 is SNHLY, CDR2 FYNNEI, per germline. As DNA, the CDR3 is TGTGCCAGCAGTGAACGGTGGCAGGCCCGCTACACCTTC. Translating gives CASSERWQARYTF.

The rearrangement uses TRBV21-1 and TRBJ1-1; the DNA was not compared with TRBD1, the D call given in the table. TRBV21-1 is assigned pseudogene status. The CDR3 covers 15 residues. CDR3 nucleotides: TGTGCCAGCACCAATCGGACAGGGCTGAACACTGAAGCTTTCTTT. It specifies CASTNRTGLNTEAFF.

The rearrangement joins TRBV9 to TRBJ2-7; weak D call: TRBD2 (6 bases). There are 13 residues in the CDR3. Trimming took 0 bases from V and 6 from J, leaving 10 bases between them. From germline, CDR1 is SGDLS and CDR2 YYNGEE. As DNA, the CDR3 is TGTGCCAGCAGCGTAGCCACTAGCTCCGAGCAGTACTTC. This translates into CASSVATSSEQYF. Combining the CDR3 with reference TRBV9 and TRBJ2-7 gives the whole variable domain DSGVTQTPKHLITATGQRVTLRCSPRSGDLSVYWYQQSLDQGLQFLIQYYNGEERAKGNILERFSAQQFPDLHSELNLSSLELGDSALYFCASSVATSSEQYFGPGTRLTVT.

In its sample, this clone was seen once. The chain has TRBV19 and TRBJ2-3, with 11 positions matching TRBD1. The ends lost 5 bases at V and 4 bases at J; junction bases unmatched: 2. The germline V gene has CDR1 LNHDA and CDR2 SQIVND (reference sequence). The CDR3 has 14 amino acids. DNA for the CDR3: TGTGCCAGTAGTCTGGGACAGGGGGCAGATACGCAGTATTTT. It codes for CASSLGQGADTQYF. The full variable domain, its missing parts supplied by reference TRBV19 and TRBJ2-3, is DGGITQSPKYLFRKEGQNVTLSCEQNLNHDAMYWYRQDPGQGLRLIYYSQIVNDFQKGDIAEGYSVSREKKESFPLTVTSAQKNPTAFYLCASSLGQGADTQYFGPGTRLTVL.

This chain links TRBV6-5 with TRBJ2-1, with D maybe TRBD2 (5 bases). V was clipped by 2 bases and J by 10 bases, with 18 bases between them. CDR1 MNHEY and CDR2 SVGAGI come from the germline V gene. The length of the CDR3 is 15 residues. CDR3 loop: CASSYGGWPGREQFF. The DNA for the CDR3 is TGTGCCAGCAGTTACGGAGGTTGGCCAGGACGCGAGCAGTTCTTC.

This clone turned up a few times. The chain uses TRBV27 and TRBJ1-1; D perhaps matches TRBD1 (5 bases). This CDR3 region has 14 residues. Deletions cut 3 bases from V and 6 bases from J, with 14 bases between. Looked up from germline, CDR1 is MNHEY and CDR2 is SMNVEV (reference sequence). In DNA form, the CDR3 reads TGTGCCAGCAGTTTGGTGGGGGGGTGGGCTGAAGCTTTCTTT. Translated: CASSLVGGWAEAFF.

V and J are TRBV10-3 and TRBJ2-5; 9 nucleotides align to TRBD1. With 1 base clipped from V and 3 bases from J, the junction kept 3 bases outside the gene matches. This CDR3 is 15 amino acids long. Germline CDR1 ENHRY, CDR2 SYGVKD. CDR3 nucleotides: TGTGCCATCAGTGAGTGGGGACAGGGAAAAGAGACCCAGTACTTC. It translates to CAISEWGQGKETQYF.

The chain's CDR3 is CASSLSSSGGGYNEQFF. DNA for the CDR3: TGTGCCAGCAGTTTATCCTCTAGCGGGGGGGGCTACAATGAGCAGTTCTTC. The J gene is TRBJ2-1, the V gene TRBV28, with TRBD2 identical over 12 bases. There are 17 residues in the CDR3. After removal of 1 base from V and 3 bases from J, the junction contained 4 bases not matched to a gene. Germline V gives CDR1 MDHEN, CDR2 SYDVKM.

J is TRBJ1-2 and V is TRBV4-1; no definite D call. The germline V gene encodes CDR1 MGHRA and CDR2 YSYEKL. Trimming took off 0 bases at V and 8 bases at J, with 16 bases between the two ends. This CDR3 is built from 15 residues. In nucleotides, the CDR3 is TGCGCCAGCAGCCAAGACGGTTCGGGAGGACGGGGCTACACCTTC. It translates to CASSQDGSGGRGYTF.

The V and J genes are TRBV6-2 or TRBV6-3 and TRBJ1-2, with a tentative D call TRBD1 (5 bases). Per germline, CDR1 MNHEY and CDR2 SVGEGT. This CDR3 has 13 residues. V was clipped by 4 bases and J by 8 bases, with 14 bases between them. CDR3 sequence: CASSSGTIGGYTF. For the CDR3, the DNA is TGTGCCAGCAGTTCCGGGACTATCGGCGGCTACACCTTC.